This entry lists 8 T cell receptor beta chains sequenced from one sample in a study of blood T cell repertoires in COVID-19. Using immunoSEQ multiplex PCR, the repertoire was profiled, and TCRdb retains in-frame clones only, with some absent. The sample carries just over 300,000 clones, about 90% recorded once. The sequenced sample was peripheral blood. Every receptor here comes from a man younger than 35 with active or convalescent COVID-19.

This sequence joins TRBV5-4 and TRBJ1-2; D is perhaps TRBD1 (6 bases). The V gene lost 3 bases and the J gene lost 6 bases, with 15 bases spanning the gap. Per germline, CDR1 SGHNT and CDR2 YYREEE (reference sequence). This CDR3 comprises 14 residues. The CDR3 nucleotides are TGTGCCAGCAGCTCCCCCCTGGCAGGGGATGGCTACACCTTC. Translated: CASSSPLAGDGYTF.

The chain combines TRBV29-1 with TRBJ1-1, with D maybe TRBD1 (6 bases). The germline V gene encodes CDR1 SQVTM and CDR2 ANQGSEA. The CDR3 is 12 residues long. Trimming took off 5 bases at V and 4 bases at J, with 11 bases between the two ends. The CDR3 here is CSVSQGATEAFF. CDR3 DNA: TGCAGCGTTTCACAGGGAGCCACTGAAGCTTTCTTT.

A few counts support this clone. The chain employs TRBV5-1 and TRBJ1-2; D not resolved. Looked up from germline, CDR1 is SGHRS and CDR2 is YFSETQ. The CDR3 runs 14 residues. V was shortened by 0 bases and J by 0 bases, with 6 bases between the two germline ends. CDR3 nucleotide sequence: TGCGCCAGCAGCTTGGACAGCACTAACTATGGCTACACCTTC. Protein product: CASSLDSTNYGYTF. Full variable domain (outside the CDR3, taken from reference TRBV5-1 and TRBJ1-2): KAGVTQTPRYLIKTRGQQVTLSCSPISGHRSVSWYQQTPGQGLQFLFEYFSETQRNKGNFPGRFSGRQFSNSRSEMNVSTLELGDSALYLCASSLDSTNYGYTFGSGTRLTVV.

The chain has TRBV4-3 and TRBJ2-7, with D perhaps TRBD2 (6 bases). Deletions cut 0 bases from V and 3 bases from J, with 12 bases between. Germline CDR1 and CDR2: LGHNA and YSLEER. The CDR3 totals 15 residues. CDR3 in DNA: TGCGCCAGCAGCCAAGAGGGGGGTTCGTACTACGAGCAGTACTTC. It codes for CASSQEGGSYYEQYF.

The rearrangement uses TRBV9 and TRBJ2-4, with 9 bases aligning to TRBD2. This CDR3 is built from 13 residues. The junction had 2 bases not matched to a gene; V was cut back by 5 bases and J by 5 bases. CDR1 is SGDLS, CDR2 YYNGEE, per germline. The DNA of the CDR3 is TGTGCCAGCAGTAGCGGGAGAGAAAACATTCAGTACTTC. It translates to CASSSGRENIQYF.

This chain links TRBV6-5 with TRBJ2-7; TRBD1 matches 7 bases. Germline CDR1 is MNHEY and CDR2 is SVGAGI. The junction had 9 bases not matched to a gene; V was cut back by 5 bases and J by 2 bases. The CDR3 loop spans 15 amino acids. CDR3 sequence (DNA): TGTGCCAGCAGTACGACAGGGTCTGGGGCCTACGAGCAGTACTTC. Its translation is CASSTTGSGAYEQYF.

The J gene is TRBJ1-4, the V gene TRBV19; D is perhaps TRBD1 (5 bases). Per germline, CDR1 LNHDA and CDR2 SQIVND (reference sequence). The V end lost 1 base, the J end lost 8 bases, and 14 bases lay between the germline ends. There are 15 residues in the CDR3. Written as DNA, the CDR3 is TGTGCCAGTAGTATAGGGCAGGGAGGCGGGGAAAAACTGTTTTTT. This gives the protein CASSIGQGGGEKLFF.

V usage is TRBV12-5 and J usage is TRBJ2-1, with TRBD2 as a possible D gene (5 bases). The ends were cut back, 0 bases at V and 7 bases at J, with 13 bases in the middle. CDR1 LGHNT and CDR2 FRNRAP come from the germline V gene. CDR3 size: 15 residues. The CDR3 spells CASGLVLAPGNEQFF. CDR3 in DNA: TGTGCTAGTGGTTTGGTCCTAGCCCCGGGGAATGAGCAGTTCTTC. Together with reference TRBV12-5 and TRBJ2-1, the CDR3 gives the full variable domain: DARVTQTPRHKVTEMGQEVTMRCQPILGHNTVFWYRQTMMQGLELLAYFRNRAPLDDSGMPKDRFSAEMPDATLATLKIQPSEPRDSAVYFCASGLVLAPGNEQFFGPGTRLTVL.